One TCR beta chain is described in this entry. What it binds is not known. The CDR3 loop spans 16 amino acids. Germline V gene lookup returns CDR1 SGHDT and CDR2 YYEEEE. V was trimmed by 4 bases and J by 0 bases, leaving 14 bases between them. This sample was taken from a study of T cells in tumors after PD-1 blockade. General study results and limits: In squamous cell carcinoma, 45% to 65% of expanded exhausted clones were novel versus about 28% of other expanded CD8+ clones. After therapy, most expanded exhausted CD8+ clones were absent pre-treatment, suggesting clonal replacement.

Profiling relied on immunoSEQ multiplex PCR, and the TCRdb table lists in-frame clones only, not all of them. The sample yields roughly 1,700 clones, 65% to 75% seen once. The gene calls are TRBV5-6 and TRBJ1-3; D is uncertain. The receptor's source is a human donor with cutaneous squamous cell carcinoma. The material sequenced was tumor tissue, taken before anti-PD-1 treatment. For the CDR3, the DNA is TGTGCCAGCAGCCTCGAGACGGATTACTCTGGAAACACCATATATTTT. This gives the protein CASSLETDYSGNTIYF. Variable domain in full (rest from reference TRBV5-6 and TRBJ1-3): DAGVTQSPTHLIKTRGQQVTLRCSPKSGHDTVSWYQQALGQGPQFIFQYYEEEERQRGNFPDRFSGHQFPNYSSELNVNALLLGDSALYLCASSLETDYSGNTIYFGEGSWLTVV.